Listed below are T cell receptor beta chains from one sample, sequenced in a study of CD8 T cells in Susac syndrome. One entry per CDR3 protein, called by TCRdb with MiXCR from the immunoSEQ multiplex PCR reads. This sample has around 300,000 distinct CDR3 sequences, with about nine tenths found just once. Sequencing was carried out using CD8+ T cells from PBMCs. Receptors were obtained from a human donor with multiple sclerosis. CDR3s include the opening cysteine and the closing phenylalanine or tryptophan. The D gene is left open where the match is weak. Not every row has a clone size; where given, it reads once, few, many or a size class.

j_call d_call clone_size v_call cdr3_aa cdr3_nt
TRBJ2-7 TRBD1 - TRBV2 CAILRTGSNEQYF TGTGCCATCCTCAGGACAGGGTCGAACGAGCAGTACTTC
TRBJ2-1 TRBD2 once TRBV13 CASSLSGLAFYNEQFF TGTGCCAGCAGCTTATCAGGACTAGCGTTCTACAATGAGCAGTTCTTC
TRBJ2-1 TRBD2 few TRBV5-6 CASSSSGYGINEQFF TGTGCCAGCAGTTCTAGCGGGTACGGGATCAATGAGCAGTTCTTC
TRBJ2-7 - - TRBV16 CASSQGGWNSYEQYF TGTGCCAGCAGCCAAGGGGGCTGGAACTCCTACGAGCAGTACTTC
TRBJ1-3 - - TRBV7-9 CASSSTVDSGNTIYF TGTGCCAGCAGCTCTACCGTTGACTCTGGAAACACCATATATTTT
TRBJ1-1 TRBD1 - TRBV6-2/TRBV6-3 CASRSTGGNTEAFF TGTGCCAGCAGATCGACAGGGGGGAACACTGAAGCTTTCTTT
TRBJ2-7 - once TRBV7-2 CASSRLDSGSYEQYF TGTGCCAGCAGCCGCCTGGACAGCGGATCCTACGAGCAGTACTTC
TRBJ1-6 - - TRBV6-2/TRBV6-3 CASSPSDSGPLHF TGTGCCAGCAGCCCATCCGACAGCGGCCCCCTCCACTTT
TRBJ2-7 - - TRBV28 CASSSPVEGSSYEQYF TGTGCCAGCAGTTCCCCTGTAGAGGGGAGCTCCTACGAGCAGTACTTC
TRBJ2-3 TRBD2 few TRBV7-8 CASRWGGDTDTQYF TGTGCCAGCAGATGGGGGGGAGACACAGATACGCAGTATTTT
TRBJ2-2 - - TRBV6-2/TRBV6-3 CASSYSDSITGELFF TGTGCCAGCAGTTATTCGGACTCGATCACCGGGGAGCTGTTTTTT
TRBJ2-1 - - TRBV13 CASSTGLQIDEQFF TGTGCCAGCAGCACCGGCCTACAGATAGATGAGCAGTTCTTC
TRBJ2-1 - - TRBV7-8 CASSPMTGYNEQFF TGTGCCAGCAGCCCCATGACAGGCTACAATGAGCAGTTCTTC
TRBJ2-7 - - TRBV27 CASSLMGASEQYF TGTGCCAGCAGTTTAATGGGGGCGTCCGAGCAGTACTTC
TRBJ2-2 TRBD1 - TRBV25-1 CASTPRKGQTTGELFF TGTGCCAGCACCCCTAGGAAGGGACAGACCACCGGGGAGCTGTTTTTT
TRBJ1-4 TRBD1 - TRBV18 CASSSLGTGLTAKLFF TGTGCCAGCTCATCTCTGGGGACAGGGCTGACGGCAAAACTGTTTTTT
TRBJ2-7 TRBD1 - TRBV29-1 CSVEGQAYEQYF TGCAGCGTTGAGGGACAGGCCTACGAGCAGTACTTC
TRBJ2-1 - - TRBV12-3/TRBV12-4 CASSLRGYNEQFF TGTGCCAGCAGTTTAAGGGGCTACAATGAGCAGTTCTTC
TRBJ2-1 TRBD1 - TRBV6-5 CASSYWQGENNEQFF TGTGCCAGCAGTTATTGGCAGGGGGAGAACAATGAGCAGTTCTTC
TRBJ1-1 TRBD1 - TRBV28 CASSLAGGGSRAFF TGTGCCAGCAGTTTAGCAGGGGGAGGGTCTCGGGCTTTCTTT
TRBJ2-1 - - TRBV29-1 CSHFGTLDEQFF TGCAGCCACTTCGGGACTCTGGATGAGCAGTTCTTC
TRBJ2-7 - - TRBV19 CASSVGYEQYF TGTGCCAGTAGTGTGGGTTACGAGCAGTACTTC
TRBJ1-2 - - TRBV29-1 CSVGTDLYVGYTF TGCAGCGTTGGTACGGATCTCTATGTGGGCTACACCTTC
TRBJ2-1 TRBD2 - TRBV27 CASSLPMAGGPPQFF TGTGCCAGCAGTTTACCCATGGCGGGGGGCCCCCCGCAGTTCTTC
TRBJ2-7 - few TRBV20-1 CSARDITYEQYF TGCAGTGCTCGGGACATAACCTACGAGCAGTACTTC
TRBJ2-1 - - TRBV4-3 CASSPTRGEYNEQFF TGCGCCAGCAGCCCCACCCGGGGCGAGTACAATGAGCAGTTCTTC
TRBJ2-5 - - TRBV10-3 CAITESKETQYF TGTGCCATCACAGAAAGTAAAGAGACCCAGTACTTC
TRBJ2-7 TRBD1 - TRBV28 CASRTSLLGQAYEQYF TGTGCCAGCAGGACAAGCCTGCTCGGACAGGCCTACGAGCAGTACTTC
TRBJ2-5 - few TRBV27 CASREGETQYF TGTGCCAGCAGGGAGGGGGAGACCCAGTACTTC
TRBJ1-2 - - TRBV29-1 CTIPNGYYGYTF TGCACCATACCTAACGGGTACTATGGCTACACCTTC
TRBJ2-2 - - TRBV30 CAWTDEDRELFF TGTGCCTGGACTGATGAGGACCGGGAGCTGTTTTTT
TRBJ2-1 TRBD2 - TRBV29-1 CSVPGLAGAVQFF TGCAGCGTTCCAGGTCTAGCGGGAGCCGTGCAGTTCTTC
TRBJ2-3 - - TRBV2 CASSEATDTQYF TGTGCCAGCAGTGAAGCTACAGATACGCAGTATTTT
TRBJ2-7 - - TRBV28 CANSSREASYEQYF TGTGCCAACAGTTCCCGGGAAGCGTCCTACGAGCAGTACTTC
TRBJ1-1 - - TRBV4-1 CASSQGPLNTEAFF TGCGCCAGCAGCCAGGGGCCGTTGAACACTGAAGCTTTCTTT
TRBJ2-1 TRBD2 - TRBV7-2 CASSLVLAGGFEQFF TGTGCCAGCAGCTTAGTACTAGCGGGAGGGTTTGAGCAGTTCTTC
TRBJ2-1 - - TRBV4-1 CASSQGRDEQFF TGCGCCAGCAGCCAAGGGAGGGATGAGCAGTTCTTC
TRBJ1-2 - once TRBV27 CASSLQGNNYGYTF TGTGCCAGCAGTTTACAGGGGAATAACTATGGCTACACCTTC
TRBJ2-3 - - TRBV5-4 CASSLEAVSTDTQYF TGTGCCAGCAGCTTGGAGGCAGTCAGCACAGATACGCAGTATTTT
TRBJ2-7 - - TRBV11-2 CASSYYRDTTYEQYF TGTGCCAGCAGCTACTACCGGGACACAACCTACGAGCAGTACTTC
TRBJ2-2 - - TRBV21-1 CASSEFPTGSNTGELFF TGTGCCAGCAGCGAATTTCCGACAGGGTCAAACACCGGGGAGCTGTTTTTT
TRBJ2-3 - - TRBV15 CATSRDPGLSTDTQYF TGTGCCACCAGCAGAGACCCGGGACTTAGCACAGATACGCAGTATTTT
TRBJ2-7 - - TRBV9 CASSVGWGIHEQYF TGTGCCAGCAGCGTAGGATGGGGGATACACGAGCAGTACTTC
TRBJ2-2 TRBD2 - TRBV4-3 CASSQDLASGRGELFF TGCGCCAGCAGCCAAGATTTGGCTAGCGGACGCGGGGAGCTGTTTTTT
TRBJ1-6 - - TRBV15 CATSRDRGMSNNSPLHF TGTGCCACCAGCAGAGATCGGGGAATGAGCAATAATTCACCCCTCCACTTT